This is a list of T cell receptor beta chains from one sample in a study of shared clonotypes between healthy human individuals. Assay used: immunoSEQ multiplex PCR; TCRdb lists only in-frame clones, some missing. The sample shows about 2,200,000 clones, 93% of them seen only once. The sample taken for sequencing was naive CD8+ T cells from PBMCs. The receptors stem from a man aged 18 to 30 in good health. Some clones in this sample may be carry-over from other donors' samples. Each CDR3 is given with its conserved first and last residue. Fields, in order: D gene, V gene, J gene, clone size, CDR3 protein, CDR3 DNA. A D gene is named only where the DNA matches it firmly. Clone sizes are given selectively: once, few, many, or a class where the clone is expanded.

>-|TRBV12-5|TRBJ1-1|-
CASGGGRTTEAFF
TGTGCTAGTGGTGGGGGTCGAACCACTGAAGCTTTCTTT
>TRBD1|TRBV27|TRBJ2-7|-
CASSLGTGIYEQYF
TGTGCCAGCAGTTTGGGGACAGGGATCTACGAGCAGTACTTC
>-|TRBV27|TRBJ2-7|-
CASSLTGTQTYEQYF
TGTGCCAGCAGTTTAACCGGGACACAAACCTACGAGCAGTACTTC
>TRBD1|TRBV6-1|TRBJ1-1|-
CASSDRGIMNTEAFF
TGTGCCAGCAGCGACAGGGGGATAATGAACACTGAAGCTTTCTTT
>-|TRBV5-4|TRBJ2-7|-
CASSSPIIEEQYF
TGTGCCAGCAGCTCGCCGATAATCGAAGAGCAGTACTTC
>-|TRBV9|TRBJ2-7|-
CASSVGGPGVEQYF
TGTGCCAGCAGCGTAGGGGGCCCGGGGGTCGAGCAGTACTTC
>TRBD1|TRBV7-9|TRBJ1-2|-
CASSSPRIRTGEIRHGYTF
TGTGCCAGCAGCTCGCCTAGGATTAGGACAGGGGAAATCAGGCATGGCTACACCTTC
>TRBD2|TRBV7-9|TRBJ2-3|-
CASTSGPGSTDTQYF
TGTGCCAGCACTAGCGGCCCAGGAAGTACAGATACGCAGTATTTT
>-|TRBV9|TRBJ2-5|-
CASSVALGETQYF
TGTGCCAGCAGCGTAGCACTAGGGGAGACCCAGTACTTC
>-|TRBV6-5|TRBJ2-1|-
CASSPLERAYNEQFF
TGTGCCAGCAGTCCTCTGGAGCGAGCATACAATGAGCAGTTCTTC
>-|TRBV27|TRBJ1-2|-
CASSFRGRADGYTF
TGTGCCAGCAGTTTTCGGGGGCGCGCGGATGGCTACACCTTC
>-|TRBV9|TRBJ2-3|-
CASSTQSTDTQYF
TGTGCCAGCAGCACACAGAGCACAGATACGCAGTATTTT
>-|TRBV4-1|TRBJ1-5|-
CASSQVGTGNQPQHF
TGCGCCAGCAGCCAAGTAGGGACTGGCAATCAGCCCCAGCATTTT
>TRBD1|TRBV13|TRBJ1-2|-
CASSFHPQGQTNYGYTF
TGTGCCAGCAGCTTCCACCCACAGGGGCAAACTAACTATGGCTACACCTTC
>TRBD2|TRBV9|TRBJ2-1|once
CASSVARTSGTNEQFF
TGTGCCAGCAGCGTAGCCCGGACTAGTGGGACGAATGAGCAGTTCTTC
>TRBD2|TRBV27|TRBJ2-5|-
CASSSKREGPRRQETQYF
TGTGCCAGCAGTTCCAAGCGGGAGGGCCCTCGTAGGCAAGAGACCCAGTACTTC
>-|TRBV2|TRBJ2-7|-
CARNPGSYEQYF
TGTGCCAGGAACCCCGGATCCTACGAGCAGTACTTC
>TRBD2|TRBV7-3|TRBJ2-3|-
CASSPKNPSGRGADTQYF
TGTGCCAGCAGCCCAAAAAACCCTAGCGGGAGGGGCGCAGATACGCAGTATTTT
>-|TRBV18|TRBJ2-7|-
CASHSVAETTYEQYF
TGTGCCAGTCACAGTGTGGCGGAGACAACCTACGAGCAGTACTTC
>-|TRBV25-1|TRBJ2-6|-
CASSEYSSSGANVLTF
TGTGCCAGCAGTGAATACAGTAGCTCTGGGGCCAACGTCCTGACTTTC
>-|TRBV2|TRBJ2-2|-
CASSETDFNTGELFF
TGTGCCAGCAGTGAGACAGATTTTAACACCGGGGAGCTGTTTTTT
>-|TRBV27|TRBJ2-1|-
CASSFSGTSSYNEQFF
TGTGCCAGCAGTTTTTCAGGCACCAGCTCCTACAATGAGCAGTTCTTC
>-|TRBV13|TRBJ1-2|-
CASSLVGAGAEYGYTF
TGTGCCAGCAGCTTAGTCGGCGCCGGGGCGGAGTATGGCTACACCTTC
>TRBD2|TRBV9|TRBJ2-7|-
CASSHRLAGGIYEQYF
TGTGCCAGCAGCCACCGACTAGCGGGAGGAATCTACGAGCAGTACTTC
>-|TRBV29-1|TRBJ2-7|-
CSVRVGGDEQYF
TGCAGCGTTAGGGTGGGAGGCGACGAGCAGTACTTC
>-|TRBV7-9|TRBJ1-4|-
CASSPPIDRLNEKLFF
TGTGCCAGCAGCCCCCCAATAGACAGACTTAATGAAAAACTGTTTTTT
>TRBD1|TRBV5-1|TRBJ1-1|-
CASSPLGDSRFAEAFF
TGCGCCAGCAGCCCCCTGGGGGACAGTCGGTTCGCTGAAGCTTTCTTT
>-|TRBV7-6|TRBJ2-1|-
CASSLSGLDNEQFF
TGTGCCAGCAGCTTATCAGGATTAGACAATGAGCAGTTCTTC
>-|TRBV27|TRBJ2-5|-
CASMGRLEETQYF
TGTGCCAGCATGGGGCGTCTTGAGGAGACCCAGTACTTC
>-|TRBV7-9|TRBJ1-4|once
CASSFPEDELFF
TGTGCCAGCAGCTTCCCGGAGGATGAACTGTTTTTT
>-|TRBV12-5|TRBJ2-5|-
CASGLGGTQYF
TGTGCTAGTGGTTTAGGTGGGACCCAGTACTTC
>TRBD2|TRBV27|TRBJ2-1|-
CASSPGTSGRSEQFF
TGTGCCAGCAGTCCCGGGACTAGCGGGAGGAGCGAGCAGTTCTTC